These 28 T cell receptor beta chains originate from one sample sequenced in a study of T-cell memory formation after mild COVID-19. TCRdb called the 5' RACE reads again in MiXCR, with one record for every CDR3 protein. Among fewer than 600,000 distinct CDR3 sequences listed, roughly 22% were seen once. Input material: PBMCs or a T cell subset sorted from them (not recorded which). All receptors come from an adult woman who had mild COVID-19 (a few samples of this study predate the infection). Cell type and time point are not known.

This clonotype came up a few times. The chain couples TRBV10-3 to TRBJ1-5, with D hard to call. This CDR3 is 16 amino acids long. Trimming left V 3 bases short and J 2 bases short, with 14 bases between. Germline CDR1 is ENHRY and CDR2 is SYGVKD. The CDR3 here is CAISEVGRHGNQPQHF. As DNA, the CDR3 is TGTGCCATCAGTGAAGTTGGGCGGCATGGCAATCAGCCCCAGCATTTT.

This clonotype has a handful of counts. The rearrangement joins TRBV7-8 to TRBJ1-6; maybe TRBD1 (6 bases). The CDR3 sequence is 15 residues long. The germline gives CDR1 SGHVS, CDR2 FQNEAQ. Trimming pared 2 bases from V and 7 bases from J, leaving 12 bases between. The CDR3 DNA follows: TGTGCCAGCAGCTTAATCGAGGGGGGCAATTCACCCCTCCACTTT. As protein: CASSLIEGGNSPLHF.

V gene TRBV19 combines with J gene TRBJ2-7, with a possible D match to TRBD1 (6 bases). This CDR3 is built from 15 residues. Between the trimmed V and J ends, which lost 3 bases and 4 bases, there was a span of 16 bases. CDR1 and CDR2 (germline): LNHDA, SQIVND (reference sequence). CDR3 bases: TGTGCCAGTAGTATTGGGGCCGGGACACCATACGAGCAGTACTTC. It yields the protein CASSIGAGTPYEQYF.

The chain carries TRBV7-2 and TRBJ2-1; 9 bases match TRBD1. The CDR3 consists of 23 residues. Germline V CDR1 and CDR2: SGHTA, FQGNSA. The junction had 25 bases not matched to a gene; V was cut back by 4 bases and J by 0 bases. The CDR3 sequence is CASSSPSSTGTGRQISSYNEQFF. The DNA for the CDR3 is TGTGCCAGCAGCTCGCCCAGCTCTACCGGGACAGGGCGTCAAATTAGCTCCTACAATGAGCAGTTCTTC.

This clonotype showed up many times. V is TRBV7-2 and J is TRBJ2-1, with D possibly TRBD2 on 6 matching bases. Germline V gene data show CDR1 as SGHTA and CDR2 as FQGNSA. V shed 8 bases and J shed 8 bases, with 13 bases lying between them. This CDR3 comprises 12 residues. CDR3 amino acids: CASGLPRDEQFF. Written as DNA, the CDR3 is TGTGCCAGCGGACTACCTAGGGATGAGCAGTTCTTC.

The rearrangement uses TRBV3-1 and TRBJ2-1, with 8 bases matching TRBD2. The germline CDR1 and CDR2 sequences are LGHDT and YNNKEL (reference sequence). Trimming cost V 1 base and J 3 bases; bases outside gene matches: 5. The CDR3 is 16 amino acids. The CDR3 region is CASSQAPSGSYNEQFF. Written as DNA, the CDR3 is TGTGCCAGCAGCCAAGCCCCCAGCGGGAGCTACAATGAGCAGTTCTTC.

The V call is TRBV25-1, the J call TRBJ1-2; 8 bases are shared with TRBD1. Germline values: CDR1 MGHDK, CDR2 SYGVNS. The CDR3 consists of 15 residues. V gave up 2 bases and J gave up 4 bases; unmatched junction bases: 6. The DNA of the CDR3 is TGTGCCAGCAGTGAACCCGGACAGGGTAGCTATGGCTACACCTTC. This sequence encodes CASSEPGQGSYGYTF.

This clonotype was counted a few times. The chain couples TRBV5-1 to TRBJ1-2; D gene ambiguous. CDR1 is SGHRS, CDR2 YFSETQ, per germline. This CDR3 contains 15 residues. Trimming stripped 0 bases from V and 8 bases from J, with 17 bases between. The CDR3 coding sequence is TGCGCCAGCAGCTTGGCTGGGATTCTCTCTGTGGGCTACACCTTC. This sequence encodes CASSLAGILSVGYTF.

This clonotype has just a few counts. This chain connects TRBV5-1 to TRBJ1-4; perhaps TRBD1 as D (6 bases). Germline V lookup: CDR1 SGHRS, CDR2 YFSETQ. V shed 0 bases and J shed 7 bases, with 13 bases lying between them. The CDR3 extends over 15 amino acids. CDR3 amino acids: CASSLGTGRGEKLFF. DNA of the CDR3: TGCGCCAGCAGCTTGGGCACAGGGCGGGGTGAAAAACTGTTTTTT. The full variable domain, in which reference TRBV5-1 and TRBJ1-4 provide the parts outside the CDR3, is KAGVTQTPRYLIKTRGQQVTLSCSPISGHRSVSWYQQTPGQGLQFLFEYFSETQRNKGNFPGRFSGRQFSNSRSEMNVSTLELGDSALYLCASSLGTGRGEKLFFGSGTQLSVL.

The rearrangement links TRBV6-1 to TRBJ2-1, with 7 positions matching TRBD2. CDR3 length equals 14 residues. The germline V gene has CDR1 MNHNS and CDR2 SASEGT. J gave up 6 bases and V 7 bases, and 9 bases lay outside the gene matches. CDR3 nucleotides: TGTGCCAGCACAGGGCTAGCGGACTTCAATGAGCAGTTCTTC. The encoded protein is CASTGLADFNEQFF.

This clonotype showed up just a few times. V gene TRBV18 combines with J gene TRBJ1-6; possibly TRBD1 for D (6 bases). The CDR3 loop spans 14 amino acids. The V gene lost 3 bases and the J gene lost 9 bases, with 12 bases spanning the gap. Germline assignment: CDR1 KGHSH and CDR2 LQKENI. The CDR3 DNA follows: TGTGCCAGCTCACCGGACAGAAACGGTTCACCCCTCCACTTT. Translation: CASSPDRNGSPLHF.

The chain is built from TRBV6-2 or TRBV6-3 and TRBJ2-2; D is perhaps TRBD1 (7 bases). This CDR3 contains 19 residues. V gave up 6 bases and J gave up 2 bases, with 25 bases separating them. Germline V gene sequence: CDR1 MNHEY, CDR2 SVGEGT. The DNA of the CDR3 is TGTGCCAGCAGCTACGGGGACAGCCCTAGCGTCCGAAACACCGGGGAGCTGTTTTTT. Its translation: CASSYGDSPSVRNTGELFF.

This clonotype was picked up a small number of times. V gene TRBV10-3 combines with J gene TRBJ2-7; 9 bases map to TRBD2. The trim removed 0 bases at V and 2 bases at J, leaving 2 bases unmatched. There are 15 residues in the CDR3. The V gene's germline CDR1 is ENHRY and CDR2 SYGVKD. CDR3 region: CAISESTSGPYEQYF. DNA of the CDR3: TGTGCCATCAGTGAGTCGACTAGCGGCCCCTACGAGCAGTACTTC.

V and J are TRBV27 and TRBJ1-2, with D perhaps TRBD1 (6 bases). Trimming left V 3 bases short and J 8 bases short, with 19 bases between. Germline-derived CDR1 and CDR2 are MNHEY and SMNVEV (reference sequence). This CDR3 region has 15 residues. The CDR3 loop is CASSLGRGVVGGYTF. DNA for the CDR3: TGTGCCAGCAGTTTGGGTAGGGGGGTCGTGGGCGGCTACACCTTC.

This chain uses TRBV19 with TRBJ2-5; the D gene is possibly TRBD2 (5 bases). The CDR3 is 12 amino acids. V lost 4 bases and J lost 5, with 8 bases in between. The germline V gene has CDR1 LNHDA and CDR2 SQIVND (reference sequence). CDR3 sequence: CASSTQRETQYF. CDR3 DNA: TGTGCCAGTAGTACCCAGCGGGAGACCCAGTACTTC. The full variable domain, in which reference TRBV19 and TRBJ2-5 provide the parts outside the CDR3, is DGGITQSPKYLFRKEGQNVTLSCEQNLNHDAMYWYRQDPGQGLRLIYYSQIVNDFQKGDIAEGYSVSREKKESFPLTVTSAQKNPTAFYLCASSTQRETQYFGPGTRLLVL.

V is TRBV7-2 and J is TRBJ2-3, with 8 bases identical to TRBD2. The junction had 19 bases not matched to a gene; V was cut back by 5 bases and J by 6 bases. This CDR3 contains 18 residues. From germline, CDR1 is SGHTA and CDR2 FQGNSA. This chain's CDR3 is CASSLQFLLRGELDTQYF. Here the CDR3 DNA reads TGTGCCAGCAGCCTGCAGTTTCTGTTGCGGGGGGAATTGGATACGCAGTATTTT.

CDR3 region: CASSGAFYEQYF. As DNA, the CDR3 is TGTGCCAGCAGCGGCGCATTCTACGAGCAGTACTTC. The chain employs TRBV27 and TRBJ2-7; D remains unclear. V was cut by 6 bases and J by 3 bases, with 9 bases left in between. The CDR3 covers 12 residues. Germline V lookup: CDR1 MNHEY, CDR2 SMNVEV (reference sequence).

The chain links TRBV7-2 to TRBJ2-7, with 10 bases aligning to TRBD1. The CDR3 loop spans 15 amino acids. V was clipped by 4 bases and J by 7 bases; unmatched bases: 10. Germline-derived CDR1 and CDR2 are SGHTA and FQGNSA. The CDR3 reads CASSYTGTGVREQYF. The CDR3 region has the DNA TGTGCCAGCAGCTACACCGGGACAGGGGTGAGGGAGCAGTACTTC.

This clonotype has ten or more counts. A read error may account for a junction end that differs from germline. The chain has TRBV7-6 and TRBJ2-1, with D uncertain. CDR1 is SGHVS and CDR2 is FNYEAQ in the germline V gene. The CDR3 contains 15 residues. Written as DNA, the CDR3 is TGTGCCAGCAGTTTAGTTGCGAGCTCCTACAATGAGCAGTTCTTC. Its translation: CASSLVASSYNEQFF. Looking up the rest from reference TRBV7-6 and TRBJ2-1 gives the full variable domain: GAGVSQSPRYKVTKRGQDVALRCDPISGHVSLYWYRQALGQGPEFLTYFNYEAQQDKSGLPNDRFSAERPEGSISTLTIQRTEQRDSAMYRCASSLVASSYNEQFFGPGTRLTVL.

This clonotype was detected a few times. This rearrangement joins TRBV30 to TRBJ2-1; the match to TRBD1 covers 9 bases. This CDR3 spans 14 amino acids. J gave up 9 bases and V 2 bases, and 8 bases lay outside the gene matches. Germline CDR1 reads GTSNPN; CDR2 reads SVGIG (reference sequence). The CDR3 nucleotides are TGTGCCTGGAGTCCGGGGACAGGGTATACTGAGCAGTTCTTC. Amino acids: CAWSPGTGYTEQFF.

The chain employs TRBV6-1 and TRBJ1-5; the D is unclear. Deletions cut 3 bases from V and 5 bases from J, with 2 bases between. CDR1 is MNHNS, CDR2 SASEGT, per germline. The CDR3 is made up of 11 amino acids. For the CDR3, the DNA is TGTGCCAGCAGTGACTATCAGCCCCAGCATTTT. Encoded protein: CASSDYQPQHF.

The chain has TRBV7-9 and TRBJ2-1; 7 nucleotides align to TRBD1. The germline V gene encodes CDR1 SEHNR and CDR2 FQNEAQ (reference sequence). J was trimmed by 1 base and V by 5 bases; bases with no gene match: 11. The CDR3 is 17 residues long. This chain's CDR3 is CASSLGDRASSYNEQFF. CDR3 DNA: TGTGCCAGCAGCCTAGGAGACAGGGCCTCGTCCTACAATGAGCAGTTCTTC.

Written as DNA, the CDR3 is TGTGCCAGCTCACAACTAGCGGTCCTTCAAGAGACCCAGTACTTC. Its translation is CASSQLAVLQETQYF. This chain connects TRBV18 to TRBJ2-5; 8 bases map to TRBD2. This CDR3 spans 15 amino acids. From germline, CDR1 is KGHSH and CDR2 LQKENI. After removal of 4 bases from V and 2 bases from J, the junction contained 6 bases not matched to a gene. Using reference TRBV18 and TRBJ2-5 for the parts outside the CDR3, the full variable domain is NAGVMQNPRHLVRRRGQEARLRCSPMKGHSHVYWYRQLPEEGLKFMVYLQKENIIDESGMPKERFSAEFPKEGPSILRIQQVVRGDSAAYFCASSQLAVLQETQYFGPGTRLLVL.

The V call is TRBV10-3, the J call TRBJ2-7; possibly TRBD1 for D (5 bases). In germline, CDR1 is ENHRY, CDR2 SYGVKD. This CDR3 is 12 amino acids long. The ends were cut back, 5 bases at V and 3 bases at J, with 8 bases in the middle. The CDR3 coding sequence is TGTGCCATCAGTCCGACAGACTACGAGCAGTACTTC. It encodes CAISPTDYEQYF.

This clonotype was observed a handful of times. The chain is built from TRBV19 and TRBJ2-3, with D perhaps TRBD1 (6 bases). The CDR3 length is 16 residues. The V end lost 4 bases, the J end lost 2 bases, and 16 bases lay between the germline ends. Germline lookup yields CDR1 LNHDA and CDR2 SQIVND (reference sequence). This CDR3 reads CASSTTIRDTTDTQYF. CDR3 sequence (DNA): TGTGCCAGTAGTACCACCATCCGGGACACCACAGATACGCAGTATTTT. The entire variable domain, with the rest obtained from reference TRBV19 and TRBJ2-3, is as follows: DGGITQSPKYLFRKEGQNVTLSCEQNLNHDAMYWYRQDPGQGLRLIYYSQIVNDFQKGDIAEGYSVSREKKESFPLTVTSAQKNPTAFYLCASSTTIRDTTDTQYFGPGTRLTVL.

The chain employs TRBV6-6 and TRBJ2-3; 11 bases line up with TRBD2. The CDR3 extends over 18 amino acids. V shed 2 bases and J 3 bases; nucleotides not matched to a gene: 10. Germline loops: CDR1 MNHNY, CDR2 SVGAGI (reference sequence). Here the CDR3 DNA reads TGTGCCAGCAGTTACCGACATTTAGCGGGAGGGCCTACAGATACGCAGTATTTT. Its protein is CASSYRHLAGGPTDTQYF.

To note about this clonotype: The junction does not match germline at one end; this may be a read error. The CDR3 protein is CASSAGLVF. The CDR3 nucleotides are TGTGCCAGCAGTGCAGGTTTGGTCTTC. This chain connects TRBV6-4 to TRBJ2-5; D not certain. This CDR3 comprises 9 residues. Germline CDR1 MRHNA, CDR2 SNTAGT.

The chain is built from TRBV4-2 and TRBJ2-2; 7 nucleotides line up with TRBD1. There are 17 residues in the CDR3. Trimming took 1 base from V and 4 from J; bases not matched to a gene: 9. Germline V gene lookup returns CDR1 LGHNA and CDR2 YNFKEQ. The CDR3 sequence: CASSQARDRLTTGELFF. The CDR3, as DNA: TGTGCCAGCAGCCAAGCAAGGGACAGACTAACCACCGGGGAGCTGTTTTTT.